Described below is a single T cell receptor beta chain sequence and its context. Between the trimmed V and J ends, which lost 4 bases and 3 bases, there was a span of 9 bases. Germline loops: CDR1 MNHEY, CDR2 SVGEGT. The CDR3 consists of 13 residues. Original processing notes: Estimation of nucleated cell counts relied on the amplification of reference gene primers. The protocol was immunoSEQ multiplex PCR, while the TCRdb copy is restricted to in-frame clones and leaves out a portion. For V, J and clone size, that table is used; D and trimming come from the DNA. The table has 40,000 to 55,000 clones, approximately 85% seen once; the top ten hold 11% to 15%. The data belong to a study of blood T cell repertoires in COVID-19. Study details: Material from acute and convalescent COVID-19 was sourced from the United States, Italy and Spain. Sources were T cells, B-cell-depleted T cells, or PBMCs; the material itself was cDNA or gDNA.

The sequenced sample consisted of peripheral blood. The sequence derives from a human donor with acute or convalescent COVID-19. The donor label of this sample is uncertain. The chain joins TRBV6-2 or TRBV6-3 to TRBJ1-1, with D possibly being TRBD1 (5 bases). The CDR3 DNA sequence: TGTGCCAGCAGTTGGTGGGGCCACACTGAAGCTTTCTTT. Translated, it gives CASSWWGHTEAFF.